The subject of this entry is one T cell receptor beta chain. Antigen: not known. The trim removed 4 bases at V and 6 bases at J, leaving 6 bases unmatched. The germline V gene encodes CDR1 SGHRS and CDR2 YFSETQ. This CDR3 has 13 amino acids. This record comes from a study of shared clonotypes between healthy human individuals. Overall study context: Donors had three CD4 naive, three CD4 memory, two CD8 naive and one CD8 memory plate apiece. Study-wide results and limits: Although depth was large, rarefaction showed that sequencing of the sorted subsets was incomplete.

Each PCR replicate from the sorted subsets contained around 0.2 ug DNA, which is about 30,000 T cell genomes. Methods used by the authors: Junction-only sequences produced by ImmunoSEQ had no quality scores, so filtering differed. Profiled with immunoSEQ multiplex PCR; TCRdb holds only in-frame clones, not every one. V, J and clone size are taken as reported in that table, and D and trimming were inferred from the DNA itself. The sample has over 2 million clones; 85% to 95% are singletons. The source material was naive CD4+ T cells from PBMCs. Subset: CD45RA+ positively selected. The TCR comes from a man aged 18 to 35 in good health. Some clones in this sample may be carry-over from other donors' samples. The chain joins TRBV5-1 to TRBJ1-2; TRBD1 aligns across 7 bases. The CDR3 reads CASSLGQVDGYTF. The CDR3 DNA sequence: TGCGCCAGCAGCCTCGGACAGGTGGATGGCTACACCTTC.